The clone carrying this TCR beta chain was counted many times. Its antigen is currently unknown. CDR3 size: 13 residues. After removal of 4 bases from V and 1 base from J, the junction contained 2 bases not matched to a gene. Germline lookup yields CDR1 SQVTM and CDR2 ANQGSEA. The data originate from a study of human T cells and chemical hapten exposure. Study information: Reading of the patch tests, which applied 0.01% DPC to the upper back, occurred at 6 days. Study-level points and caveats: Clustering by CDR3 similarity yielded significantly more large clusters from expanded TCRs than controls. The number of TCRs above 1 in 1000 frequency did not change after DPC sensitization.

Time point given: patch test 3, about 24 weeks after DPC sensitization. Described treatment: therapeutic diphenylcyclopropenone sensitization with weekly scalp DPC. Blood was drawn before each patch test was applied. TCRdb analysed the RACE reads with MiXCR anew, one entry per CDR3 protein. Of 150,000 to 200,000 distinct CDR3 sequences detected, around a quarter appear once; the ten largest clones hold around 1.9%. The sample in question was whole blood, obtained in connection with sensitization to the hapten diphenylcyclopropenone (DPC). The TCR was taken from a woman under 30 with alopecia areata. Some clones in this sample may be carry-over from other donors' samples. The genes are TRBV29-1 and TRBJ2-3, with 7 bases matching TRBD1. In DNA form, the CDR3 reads TGCAGCGTTGCCGGACAGGGCACAGATACGCAGTATTTT. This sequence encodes CSVAGQGTDTQYF.